The source of this T cell receptor beta chain is a study of cytomegalovirus exposure and HLA in healthy donors. Study observations and caveats: Accurate prediction of most subjects' HLA-A and HLA-B alleles from TCR beta sequences was reported. Specificity for CMV antigens was confirmed in vitro for three of the CMV-associated chains.

The V gene lost 1 base and the J gene lost 8 bases, with 29 bases spanning the gap. Per the germline V gene, CDR1 is LNHDA and CDR2 is SQIVND (reference sequence). This CDR3 is built from 19 residues. This PCR relied on a set of 60 Vbeta primers and 13 Jbeta primers. Per the authors' pipeline: Later, 65 million to 90 million unique TCR beta chains were counted in an analysis, and roughly 11 million of them were shared. Sequenced by immunoSEQ multiplex PCR; TCRdb stores in-frame clones only, minus some. That table is the source of V, J and clone size, and D and trimming were worked out from the DNA. Here the sample spans 150,000 to 200,000 clones, roughly 73% being singletons. Concerning this clone itself: The antigen is undetermined.

What was sequenced was PBMCs. The chain uses TRBV19 and TRBJ1-2; tentatively, D is TRBD1 (6 bases). This TCR came from a woman younger than 45 in good health and CMV-seronegative. The CDR3 DNA sequence: TGTGCCAGTAGTATAGTTCTCGATCCCCGCAGCCCAGGGGCTTGGGGCTACACCTTC. Amino acid sequence: CASSIVLDPRSPGAWGYTF.